These 6 T cell receptor beta chains originate from one sample sequenced in a study of shared clonotypes between healthy human individuals. Data came from immunoSEQ multiplex PCR; TCRdb stores just in-frame clones and leaves some out. This sample has some 690,000 clones, with about nine tenths found just once. Sequencing was done on a sample of memory CD8+ T cells from PBMCs. Subset meaning: CD45RO+ cells pooled with CCR7-negative TemRA cells. The receptors shown here come from a man aged 18 to 30 in good health. Some clones in this sample may be carry-over from other donors' samples.

The chain combines TRBV7-2 with TRBJ2-1; D might be TRBD1 (5 bases). Per the germline V gene, CDR1 is SGHTA and CDR2 is FQGNSA. The V gene lost 4 bases and the J gene lost 10 bases, with 23 bases spanning the gap. The CDR3 has 16 amino acids. The CDR3 DNA sequence: TGTGCCAGCAGCTGGCCCGCGGACGGCCAAAAGGGGGAGCAGTTCTTC. This sequence encodes CASSWPADGQKGEQFF.

The rearrangement links TRBV6-1 to TRBJ2-7, with D hard to call. The germline V gene encodes CDR1 MNHNS and CDR2 SASEGT. This CDR3 contains 15 residues. The ends were cut back, 6 bases at V and 0 bases at J, with 15 bases in the middle. The CDR3 protein is CASSEEQRTSYEQYF. The CDR3, as DNA: TGTGCCAGCAGCGAGGAGCAGCGAACCTCCTACGAGCAGTACTTC.

The chain is built from TRBV6-1 and TRBJ2-1, with 11 bases lining up with TRBD1. J was trimmed by 8 bases and V by 8 bases; bases with no gene match: 11. The CDR3 runs 15 residues. Per germline, CDR1 MNHNS and CDR2 SASEGT. CDR3 region: CASGLGTGGNHEQFF. DNA of the CDR3: TGTGCCAGCGGACTAGGGACAGGGGGTAATCATGAGCAGTTCTTC.

The chain recombines TRBV10-3 with TRBJ2-5; D is perhaps TRBD2 (6 bases). Germline CDR1 reads ENHRY; CDR2 reads SYGVKD. The CDR3 spans 15 residues. V lost 2 bases, J lost 5 bases, and 15 bases lay in between. CDR3 bases: TGTGCCATCAGTGAGCCCCCGGCAGGGAGGGAGACCCAGTACTTC. This codes for CAISEPPAGRETQYF.

This chain joins TRBV29-1 and TRBJ2-7; D may be TRBD1 (6 bases). Deletions cut 6 bases from V and 4 bases from J, with 16 bases between. CDR3 size: 13 residues. Germline CDR1 and CDR2: SQVTM and ANQGSEA. This CDR3 is CSVEQGRFYEQYF. The CDR3 nucleotides read TGCAGCGTGGAACAGGGACGATTTTACGAGCAGTACTTC.

The chain recombines TRBV7-9 with TRBJ2-5; 8 bases agree with TRBD1. In germline, CDR1 is SEHNR, CDR2 FQNEAQ (reference sequence). This CDR3 comprises 15 residues. The V and J ends lost 3 bases and 2 bases, in that order; junction bases with no gene match: 5. CDR3 in amino acids: CASSLGTGTQETQYF. CDR3 nucleotides: TGTGCCAGCAGCTTGGGGACAGGCACGCAAGAGACCCAGTACTTC.